This T cell receptor (beta chain) was found in a study of radiotherapy plus CTLA-4 blockade in lung cancer. Study overall: 15% to 20% of patients responded objectively, and approximately 33% achieved disease control. Study results and caveats: In blood, after radiotherapy plus ipilimumab, tumor-derived TCR clones expanded. It was early blood T cell clone dynamics, with interferon-beta, that reportedly best predicted response.

V lost 1 base and J lost 2, with 9 bases in between. The CDR3 loop spans 15 amino acids. Germline CDR1 SGHTA, CDR2 FQGTGA. Remarks on this clone: The target antigen is unknown.

Profiled with immunoSEQ multiplex PCR; TCRdb holds only in-frame clones, not every one. The sample lists about 90,000 clones, around 72% occurring once. Material: peripheral blood, obtained from a patient treated with radiotherapy plus ipilimumab. The chain combines TRBV7-3 with TRBJ2-1; a possible D gene is TRBD1 (6 bases). The receptor was derived from a human donor with non-small cell lung cancer that progressed on radiotherapy plus ipilimumab. This CDR3 reads CASSLNRAAYNEQFF. CDR3 in DNA: TGTGCCAGCAGCTTAAACAGGGCGGCCTACAATGAGCAGTTCTTC. Based on the CDR3 plus reference TRBV7-3 and TRBJ2-1, the full variable domain is GAGVSQTPSNKVTEKGKYVELRCDPISGHTALYWYRQSLGQGPEFLIYFQGTGAADDSGLPNDRFFAVRPEGSVSTLKIQRTERGDSAVYLCASSLNRAAYNEQFFGPGTRLTVL.